Listed below are T cell receptor beta chains from one sample, sequenced in a study of CD8+ T cells in alopecia areata. Sequenced by immunoSEQ multiplex PCR; TCRdb stores in-frame clones only, minus some. The sample includes 150,000 to 200,000 clones, 55% to 70% of them seen just once. Material: CD4+ T cells sorted from blood, obtained at week 4, from a patient treated with tofacitinib. These receptors originate from a human donor with alopecia areata. Both conserved end residues are trimmed from each CDR3.

V: TRBV6-6
J: TRBJ2-4
CDR3: ASSRQSSKDIQY

V: TRBV29-1
J: TRBJ2-4
CDR3: SVGTGQNIQY

V: TRBV6-1
J: TRBJ2-7
CDR3: ASSEALRGWGSYEQY

V: TRBV5-1
J: TRBJ2-1
CDR3: ASSLGTGGHNEQF

V: TRBV18
J: TRBJ1-2
CDR3: ASSVGTGNYGYT

V: TRBV30
J: TRBJ2-5
CDR3: AWSLETQY

V: TRBV30
J: TRBJ1-2
CDR3: AWTPRNYGYT

V: TRBV30
J: TRBJ1-6
CDR3: AWTPGPNSPLH

V: TRBV30
J: TRBJ2-3
CDR3: AWSVLGGAGTDTQY

V: TRBV5-4
J: TRBJ2-2
CDR3: ASSSNTGTDNTGELF

V: TRBV28
J: TRBJ1-5
CDR3: ASRLPTNQPQH

V: TRBV30
J: TRBJ1-1
CDR3: AWRMRGWSTEAF

V: TRBV29-1
J: TRBJ2-5
CDR3: SASPLLRREETQY

V: TRBV30
J: TRBJ1-2
CDR3: AWRGSVPGYT

V: TRBV9
J: TRBJ1-4
CDR3: ASSVATGVGEKLF

V: TRBV5-1
J: TRBJ2-3
CDR3: ASSLEPSTDTQY

V: TRBV15
J: TRBJ2-5
CDR3: ATSRSSGVEETQY

V: TRBV5-1
J: TRBJ1-1
CDR3: ASGRGLTGNEAF

V: TRBV28
J: TRBJ2-2
CDR3: ASSFLDTNTGELF

V: TRBV7-2
J: TRBJ2-1
CDR3: ASSPQEVSYNEQF

V: TRBV6-5
J: TRBJ2-3
CDR3: ASRLGGRADTQY

V: TRBV7-2
J: TRBJ2-6
CDR3: ASNPFAHSGANVLT

V: TRBV7-2
J: TRBJ2-1
CDR3: ASSQGPYNEQF

V: TRBV5-1
J: TRBJ2-4
CDR3: ASSTGQPRNIQY

V: TRBV9
J: TRBJ2-5
CDR3: ASSVESGSQETQY

V: TRBV27
J: TRBJ2-7
CDR3: ASSTTRVSAVYEQY

V: TRBV5-1
J: TRBJ2-2
CDR3: ASSLVMGTGELF

V: TRBV28
J: TRBJ1-2
CDR3: ATGQGAGYGYT

V: TRBV4-1
J: TRBJ2-7
CDR3: ASSQVSREEQY

V: TRBV29-1
J: TRBJ2-3
CDR3: SVAHNREAADTQY

V: TRBV29-1
J: TRBJ2-7
CDR3: SVLQGYEQY

V: TRBV13
J: TRBJ2-1
CDR3: ASSLNRGNEQF

V: TRBV10-3
J: TRBJ2-1
CDR3: AISEGQYNEQF

V: TRBV18
J: TRBJ1-2
CDR3: ASSTDRETYGYT

V: TRBV28
J: TRBJ2-3
CDR3: ASSNRQGGSDTQY

V: TRBV4-1
J: TRBJ2-7
CDR3: ASSQDKYGTGTYEQY

V: TRBV30
J: TRBJ2-5
CDR3: AWSVQRGSGETQY

V: TRBV28
J: TRBJ2-3
CDR3: ASRGNVGAWGTDTQY

V: TRBV5-5
J: TRBJ1-2
CDR3: ASSLAADRRFGYT

V: TRBV27
J: TRBJ1-4
CDR3: ASKRTGAIEKLF

V: TRBV20-1
J: TRBJ2-2
CDR3: SATVWGELF

V: TRBV30
J: TRBJ2-1
CDR3: AWSSTYNEQF

V: TRBV4-1
J: TRBJ2-5
CDR3: ASSQSGGGGGETQY

V: TRBV30
J: TRBJ1-5
CDR3: AWSVTRGAGNQPQH

V: TRBV7-8
J: TRBJ2-7
CDR3: ASSLGQGGYEQY

V: TRBV30
J: TRBJ1-1
CDR3: AWGRGGNTEAF

V: TRBV5-8
J: TRBJ2-3
CDR3: ASSWDREDTQY

V: TRBV2
J: TRBJ2-7
CDR3: ASGAGGDSPIFYEQY

V: TRBV15
J: TRBJ2-2
CDR3: ATSIQNTGELF

V: TRBV5-4
J: TRBJ2-2
CDR3: ASSPPLGTGELF

V: TRBV5-1
J: TRBJ1-2
CDR3: ASSRSRDRGDGYT

V: TRBV7-9
J: TRBJ2-5
CDR3: ASSSPPGLGSQETQY

V: TRBV28
J: TRBJ1-2
CDR3: ASRESYGYT